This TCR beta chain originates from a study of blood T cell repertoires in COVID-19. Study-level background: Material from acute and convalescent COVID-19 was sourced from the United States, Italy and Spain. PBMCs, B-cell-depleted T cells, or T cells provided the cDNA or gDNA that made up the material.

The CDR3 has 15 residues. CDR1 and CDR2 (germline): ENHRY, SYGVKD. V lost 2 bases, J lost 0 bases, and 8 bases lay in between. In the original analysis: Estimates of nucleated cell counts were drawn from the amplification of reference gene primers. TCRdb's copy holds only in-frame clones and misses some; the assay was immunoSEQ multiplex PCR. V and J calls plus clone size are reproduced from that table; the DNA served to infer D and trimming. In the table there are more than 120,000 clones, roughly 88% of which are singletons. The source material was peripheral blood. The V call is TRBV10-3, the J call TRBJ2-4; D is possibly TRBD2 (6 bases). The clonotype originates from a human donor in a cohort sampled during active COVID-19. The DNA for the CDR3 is TGTGCCATCAGTGAGGGGGGACTAGCCAAAAACATTCAGTACTTC. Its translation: CAISEGGLAKNIQYF.